These 11 T cell receptor beta chains originate from one sample sequenced in a study of post-analysis software for immune sequencing data (dated by TCRdb to 2014 to 2015). General findings and caveats noted by the study authors: About five TRBV segments, including TRBV5-6, TRBV5-1 and TRBV20-1, were significantly more frequent in patients than controls.

The antigens these receptors bind are not known. The library was prepared using PCR. For sequencing, an Illumina HiSeq 2500 was employed. To reduce PCR and sequencing biases, unique molecular identifiers were incorporated into the TCR beta cDNA libraries. The public reads were run again by TCRdb, first through fastp at Q25 and then through MiXCR, and only productive beta chains were kept. All rows with the same CDR3 protein become a single entry with the most common DNA and genes. This sample holds fewer than 850,000 distinct CDR3 sequences; about 27% were observed only once. The ten largest clones take up 0.5% to 0.6% of the sample. Sequencing input: blood. These receptors came from a girl aged 10-17 years with multiple sclerosis.

This clonotype was seen a few times. The chain recombines TRBV28 with TRBJ1-4; 10 nucleotides agree with TRBD1. This CDR3 is 17 amino acids long. The V gene end was trimmed by 5 bases and the J gene end by 2 bases; junction bases not matched to a gene: 8. Germline CDR1 reads MDHEN; CDR2 reads SYDVKM. The CDR3 reads CASSNVGTGVTNEKLFF. The CDR3 coding sequence is TGTGCCAGCAGTAACGTGGGGACAGGGGTGACTAATGAAAAACTGTTTTTT.

The genes are TRBV6-5 and TRBJ2-3; 9 bases map to TRBD2. CDR1 MNHEY and CDR2 SVGAGI come from the germline V gene. Germline trimming cut 6 bases from V and 6 bases from J; bases unmatched to any gene: 13. The CDR3 is made up of 16 amino acids. The CDR3 DNA sequence: TGTGCCAGCAGCCGCGATAGCGGGGGACAGACGGATACGCAGTATTTT. It yields the protein CASSRDSGGQTDTQYF.

With respect to this clonotype: Relative to the germline gene, one junction end is altered; a read error may explain this. The CDR3 reads CTSSQTGGHENEQFF. The DNA for the CDR3 is TGTACCAGCTCACAGACAGGGGGCCACGAGAATGAGCAGTTCTTC. This chain links TRBV18 with TRBJ2-1; 10 positions agree with TRBD1. Germline CDR1 and CDR2: KGHSH and LQKENI. The CDR3 runs to 15 residues. Supplemented by reference TRBV18 and TRBJ2-1, the full variable domain reads NAGVMQNPRHLVRRRGQEARLRCSPMKGHSHVYWYRQLPEEGLKFMVYLQKENIIDESGMPKERFSAEFPKEGPSILRIQQVVRGDSAAYFCTSSQTGGHENEQFFGPGTRLTVL.

The rearrangement links TRBV12-3 or TRBV12-4 to TRBJ2-1; 11 bases fit TRBD2. The junction had 6 bases not matched to a gene; V was cut back by 5 bases and J by 6 bases. This CDR3 contains 15 residues. Here the CDR3 reads CASSPGLAGLNEQFF. The DNA of the CDR3 is TGTGCCAGCAGTCCCGGACTAGCGGGTCTCAATGAGCAGTTCTTC.

This chain uses TRBV12-3 or TRBV12-4 with TRBJ1-1; D unresolved. The length of the CDR3 is 14 residues. V dropped 1 base and J dropped 3 bases, with 9 bases sitting between them. CDR3 bases: TGTGCCAGCAGTTTAGAGGCAGTGTACACTGAAGCTTTCTTT. Amino acids: CASSLEAVYTEAFF.

V usage is TRBV20-1 and J usage is TRBJ1-6, with D hard to call. V lost 5 bases and J 1 base, leaving 12 bases between the germline ends. This CDR3 has 15 amino acids. CDR1 is DFQATT, CDR2 SNEGSKA, per germline (reference sequence). CDR3 DNA sequence: TGCAGTGCTCAACTGACTGGTTCCTATAATTCACCCCTCCACTTT. Its translation: CSAQLTGSYNSPLHF.

This chain connects TRBV12-3 or TRBV12-4 to TRBJ1-2; D is unclear. The V and J ends lost 6 bases and 4 bases respectively, with 15 bases between them. CDR3 length: 14 residues. CDR3 region: CASSPRLGVYGYTF. The CDR3 region has the DNA TGTGCCAGCAGCCCCCGCCTGGGTGTCTATGGCTACACCTTC.

The rearrangement links TRBV20-1 to TRBJ1-2; 7 positions agree with TRBD1. Losses at the gene ends were 5 bases for V and 0 bases for J; bases not matched to a gene: 12. The germline V gene has CDR1 DFQATT and CDR2 SNEGSKA (reference sequence). This CDR3 is built from 16 residues. The CDR3 here is CSASGTRDSSNYGYTF. The DNA of the CDR3 is TGCAGTGCTTCGGGGACCCGGGACAGCTCTAACTATGGCTACACCTTC.

The genes are TRBV9 and TRBJ2-1, with a possible D match to TRBD1 (6 bases). This CDR3 has 15 residues. CDR1 SGDLS and CDR2 YYNGEE come from the germline V gene. Trimming left V 3 bases short and J 9 bases short, with 19 bases between. DNA for the CDR3: TGTGCCAGCAGCGCTCCCGACAGGATTCTTGCTGAGCAGTTCTTC. Translation gives CASSAPDRILAEQFF.

The chain carries TRBV7-9 and TRBJ2-4; TRBD2 agrees at 7 bases. The J call may be in error: the DNA end matches TRBJ2-5 better. Germline V CDR1 and CDR2: SEHNR, FQNEAQ (reference sequence). The CDR3 covers 16 residues. CDR3 sequence reads: CASSTPGGTKGETQYF. The CDR3 DNA sequence: TGTGCCAGCAGCACCCCAGGCGGGACTAAAGGGGAGACCCAGTACTTC.

This clonotype turned up a few times. CDR3 coding DNA: TGCGCCAGCAGCTCCCCCCCTACCTCGGCAGGGAAATACGAGCAGTACTTC. The encoded protein is CASSSPPTSAGKYEQYF. The chain joins TRBV5-1 to TRBJ2-7; TRBD1 is a possible D gene (5 bases). This CDR3 is 17 amino acids long. Looked up from germline, CDR1 is SGHRS and CDR2 is YFSETQ. The V gene lost 3 bases and the J gene lost 4 bases, with 23 bases spanning the gap.